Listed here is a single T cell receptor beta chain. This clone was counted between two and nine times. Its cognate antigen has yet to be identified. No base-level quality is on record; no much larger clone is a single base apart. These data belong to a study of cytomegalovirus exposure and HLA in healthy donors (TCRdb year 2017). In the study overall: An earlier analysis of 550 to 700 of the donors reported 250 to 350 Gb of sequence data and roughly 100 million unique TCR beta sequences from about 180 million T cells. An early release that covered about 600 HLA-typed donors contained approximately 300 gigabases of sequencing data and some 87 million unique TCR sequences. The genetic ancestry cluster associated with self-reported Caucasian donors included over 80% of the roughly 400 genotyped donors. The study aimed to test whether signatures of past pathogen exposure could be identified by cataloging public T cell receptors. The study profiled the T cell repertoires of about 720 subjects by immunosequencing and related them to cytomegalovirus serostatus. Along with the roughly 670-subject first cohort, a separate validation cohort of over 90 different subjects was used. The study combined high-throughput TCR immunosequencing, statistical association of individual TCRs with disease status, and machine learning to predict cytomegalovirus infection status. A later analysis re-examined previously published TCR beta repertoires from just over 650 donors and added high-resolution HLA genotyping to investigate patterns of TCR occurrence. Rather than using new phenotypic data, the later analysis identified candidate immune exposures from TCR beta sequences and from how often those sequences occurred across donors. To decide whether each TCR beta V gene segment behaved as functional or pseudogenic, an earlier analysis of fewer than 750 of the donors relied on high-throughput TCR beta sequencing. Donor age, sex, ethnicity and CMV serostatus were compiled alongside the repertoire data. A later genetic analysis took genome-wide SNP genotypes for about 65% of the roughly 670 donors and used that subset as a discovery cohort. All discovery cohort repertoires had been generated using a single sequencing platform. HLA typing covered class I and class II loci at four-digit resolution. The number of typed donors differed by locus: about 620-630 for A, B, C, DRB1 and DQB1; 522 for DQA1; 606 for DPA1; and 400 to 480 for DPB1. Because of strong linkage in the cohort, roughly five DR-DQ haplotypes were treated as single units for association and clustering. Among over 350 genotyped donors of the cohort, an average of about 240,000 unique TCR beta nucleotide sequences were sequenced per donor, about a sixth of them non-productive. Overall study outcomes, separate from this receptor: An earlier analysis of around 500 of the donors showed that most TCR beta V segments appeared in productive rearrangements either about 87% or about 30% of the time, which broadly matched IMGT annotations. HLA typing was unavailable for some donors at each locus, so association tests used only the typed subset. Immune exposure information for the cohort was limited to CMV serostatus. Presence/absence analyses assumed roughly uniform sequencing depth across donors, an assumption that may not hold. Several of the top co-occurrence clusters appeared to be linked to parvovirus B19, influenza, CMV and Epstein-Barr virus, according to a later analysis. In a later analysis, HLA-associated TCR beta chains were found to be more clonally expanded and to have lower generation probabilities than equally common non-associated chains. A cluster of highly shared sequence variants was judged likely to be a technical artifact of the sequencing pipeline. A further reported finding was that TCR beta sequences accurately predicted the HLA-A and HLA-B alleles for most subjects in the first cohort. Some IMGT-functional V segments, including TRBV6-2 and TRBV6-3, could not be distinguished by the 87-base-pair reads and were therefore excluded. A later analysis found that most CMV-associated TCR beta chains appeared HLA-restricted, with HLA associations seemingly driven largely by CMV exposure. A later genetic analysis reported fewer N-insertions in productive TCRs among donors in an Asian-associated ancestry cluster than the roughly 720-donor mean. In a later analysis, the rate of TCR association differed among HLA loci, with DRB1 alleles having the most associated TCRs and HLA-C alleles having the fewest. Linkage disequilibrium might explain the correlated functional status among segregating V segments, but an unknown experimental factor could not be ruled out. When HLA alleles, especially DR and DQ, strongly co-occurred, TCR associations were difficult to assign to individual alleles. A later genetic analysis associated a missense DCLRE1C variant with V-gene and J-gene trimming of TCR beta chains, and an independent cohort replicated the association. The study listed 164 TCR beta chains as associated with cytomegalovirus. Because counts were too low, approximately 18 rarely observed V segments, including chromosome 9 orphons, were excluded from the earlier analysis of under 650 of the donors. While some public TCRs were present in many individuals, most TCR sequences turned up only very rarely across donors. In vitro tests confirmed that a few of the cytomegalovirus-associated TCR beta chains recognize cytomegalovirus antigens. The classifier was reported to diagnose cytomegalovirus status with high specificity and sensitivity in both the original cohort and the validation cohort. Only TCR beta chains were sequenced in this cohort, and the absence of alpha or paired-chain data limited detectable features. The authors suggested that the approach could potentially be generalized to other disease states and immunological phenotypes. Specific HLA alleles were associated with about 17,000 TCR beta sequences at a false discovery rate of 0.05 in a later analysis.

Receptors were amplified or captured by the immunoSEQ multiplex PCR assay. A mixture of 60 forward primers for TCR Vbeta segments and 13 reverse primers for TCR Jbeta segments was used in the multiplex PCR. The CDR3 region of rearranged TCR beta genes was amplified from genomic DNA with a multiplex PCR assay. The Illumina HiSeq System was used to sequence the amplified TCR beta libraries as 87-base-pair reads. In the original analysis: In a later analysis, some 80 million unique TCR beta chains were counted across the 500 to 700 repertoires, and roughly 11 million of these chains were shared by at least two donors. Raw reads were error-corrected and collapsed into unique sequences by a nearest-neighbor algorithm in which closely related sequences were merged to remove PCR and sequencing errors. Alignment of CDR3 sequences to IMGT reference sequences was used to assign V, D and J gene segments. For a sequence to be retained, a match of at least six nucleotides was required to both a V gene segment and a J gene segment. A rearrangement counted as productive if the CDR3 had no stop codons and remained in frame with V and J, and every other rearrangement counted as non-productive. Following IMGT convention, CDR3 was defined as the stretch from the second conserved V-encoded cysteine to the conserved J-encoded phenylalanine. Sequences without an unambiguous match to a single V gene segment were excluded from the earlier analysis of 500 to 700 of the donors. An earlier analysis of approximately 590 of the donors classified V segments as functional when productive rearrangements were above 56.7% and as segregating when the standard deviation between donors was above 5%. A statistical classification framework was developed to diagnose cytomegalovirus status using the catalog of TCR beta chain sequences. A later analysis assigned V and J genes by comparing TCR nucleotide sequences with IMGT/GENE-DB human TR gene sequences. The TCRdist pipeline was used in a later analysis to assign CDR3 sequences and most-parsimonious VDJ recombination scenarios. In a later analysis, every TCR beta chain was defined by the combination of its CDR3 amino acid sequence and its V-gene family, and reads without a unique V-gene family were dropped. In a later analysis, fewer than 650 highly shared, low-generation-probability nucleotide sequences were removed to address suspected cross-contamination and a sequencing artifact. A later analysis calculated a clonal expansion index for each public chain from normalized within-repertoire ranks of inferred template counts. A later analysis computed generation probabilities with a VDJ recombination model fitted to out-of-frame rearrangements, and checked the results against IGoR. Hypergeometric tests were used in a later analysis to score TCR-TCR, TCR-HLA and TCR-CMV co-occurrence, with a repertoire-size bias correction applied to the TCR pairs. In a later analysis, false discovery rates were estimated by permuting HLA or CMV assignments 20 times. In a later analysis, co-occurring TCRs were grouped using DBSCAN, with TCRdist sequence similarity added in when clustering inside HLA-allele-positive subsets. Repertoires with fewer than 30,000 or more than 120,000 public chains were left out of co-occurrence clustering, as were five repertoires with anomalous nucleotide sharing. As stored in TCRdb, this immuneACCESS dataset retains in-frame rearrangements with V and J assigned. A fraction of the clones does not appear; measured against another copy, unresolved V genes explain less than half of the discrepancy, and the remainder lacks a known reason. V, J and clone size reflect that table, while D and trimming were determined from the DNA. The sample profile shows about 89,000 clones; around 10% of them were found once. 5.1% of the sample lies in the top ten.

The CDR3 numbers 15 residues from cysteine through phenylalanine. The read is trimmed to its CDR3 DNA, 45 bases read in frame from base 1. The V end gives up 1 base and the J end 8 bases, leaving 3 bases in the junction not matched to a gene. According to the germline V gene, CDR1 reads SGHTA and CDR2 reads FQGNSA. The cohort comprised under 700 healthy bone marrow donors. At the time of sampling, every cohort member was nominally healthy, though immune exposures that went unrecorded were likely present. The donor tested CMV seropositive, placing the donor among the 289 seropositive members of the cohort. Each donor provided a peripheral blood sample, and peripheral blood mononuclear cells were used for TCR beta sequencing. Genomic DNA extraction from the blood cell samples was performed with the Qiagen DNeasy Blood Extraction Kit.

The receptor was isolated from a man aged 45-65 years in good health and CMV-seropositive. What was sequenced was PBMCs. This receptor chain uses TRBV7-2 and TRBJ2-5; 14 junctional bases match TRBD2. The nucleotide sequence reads TGTGCCAGCAGCTTAGTGGGGACTAGCGGGAGAACCCAGTACTTC. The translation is CASSLVGTSGRTQYF.